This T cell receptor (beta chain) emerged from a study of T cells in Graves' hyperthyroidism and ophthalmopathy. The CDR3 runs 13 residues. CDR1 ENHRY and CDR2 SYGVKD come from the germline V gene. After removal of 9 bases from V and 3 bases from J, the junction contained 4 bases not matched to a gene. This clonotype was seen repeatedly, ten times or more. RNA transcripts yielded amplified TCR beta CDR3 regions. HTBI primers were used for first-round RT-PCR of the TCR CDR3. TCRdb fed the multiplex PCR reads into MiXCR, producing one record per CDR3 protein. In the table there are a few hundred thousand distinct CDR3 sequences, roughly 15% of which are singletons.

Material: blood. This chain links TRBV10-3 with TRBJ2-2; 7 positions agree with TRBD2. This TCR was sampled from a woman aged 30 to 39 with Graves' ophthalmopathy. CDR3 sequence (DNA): TGTGCCATTCGCCGGGAGGACACCGGGGAGCTGTTTTTT. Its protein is CAIRREDTGELFF.